The rows below give T cell receptor beta chains drawn from one sample of a study of shared clonotypes between healthy human individuals. Libraries were prepared by immunoSEQ multiplex PCR; TCRdb keeps only in-frame clonotypes and omits some of them. Of about 2.5 million clones listed, roughly 90% were seen once; the top ten hold around 0.4%. The sequenced sample was naive CD4+ T cells from PBMCs. The receptors here all came from a young man in good health. Some clones in this sample may be carry-over from other donors' samples. The CDR3 runs from the conserved cysteine through the conserved F or W. The D gene is left open where the match is weak. Expanded clones are given a class, and other clones once, few, many or no size at all.

clone_size cdr3_length j_call d_call v_call cdr3_aa cdr3_nt
few 15 TRBJ2-3 TRBD1 TRBV4-3 CASSQGQGSTDTQYF TGCGCCAGCAGCCAGGGACAGGGGAGCACAGATACGCAGTATTTT
NA 17 TRBJ2-2 TRBD2 TRBV29-1 CSVERGLAGRGTGELFF TGCAGCGTTGAAAGGGGGCTAGCGGGGCGCGGCACCGGGGAGCTGTTTTTT
NA 13 TRBJ2-7 TRBD2 TRBV15 CATSTGLVYEQYF TGTGCCACCAGCACGGGACTAGTCTACGAGCAGTACTTC
NA 13 TRBJ2-7 TRBD2 TRBV19 CASTGLAGGEQYF TGTGCCAGTACAGGACTAGCGGGAGGCGAGCAGTACTTC
NA 13 TRBJ1-2 NA TRBV2 CASSEQGSKSYTF TGTGCCAGCAGTGAACAGGGCAGCAAGAGCTACACCTTC
once 15 TRBJ2-1 NA TRBV5-4 CASSRGLTGTDEQFF TGTGCCAGCAGCCGGGGACTTACTGGGACCGATGAGCAGTTCTTC
NA 15 TRBJ2-3 NA TRBV7-2 CASSRLARETDTQYF TGTGCCAGCAGCCGCCTGGCGAGGGAGACAGATACGCAGTATTTT
NA 15 TRBJ2-7 NA TRBV28 CASSYPGARPSEQYF TGTGCCAGCAGTTACCCGGGGGCGCGTCCGTCCGAGCAGTACTTC
NA 15 TRBJ2-7 TRBD1 TRBV5-1 CASSKGTGVFYEQYF TGCGCCAGCAGCAAAGGGACAGGGGTATTCTACGAGCAGTACTTC
NA 12 TRBJ1-1 TRBD1 TRBV6-5 CARSLTGAEAFF TGTGCCAGAAGCTTGACAGGGGCTGAAGCTTTCTTT
NA 13 TRBJ2-7 NA TRBV28 CASIGHEAYEQYF TGTGCCAGCATTGGACACGAAGCCTACGAGCAGTACTTC
NA 15 TRBJ2-1 NA TRBV15 CATSRESGYYNEQFF TGTGCCACCAGCAGAGAAAGTGGCTATTACAATGAGCAGTTCTTC
NA 16 TRBJ2-7 TRBD1 TRBV7-2 CASSHRAGQAGYEQYF TGTGCCAGCAGCCATAGGGCCGGACAGGCCGGATACGAGCAGTACTTC
NA 14 TRBJ1-1 NA TRBV19 CARNPTWGGTEAFF TGTGCCCGAAACCCTACATGGGGGGGCACTGAAGCTTTCTTT
NA 14 TRBJ2-1 TRBD2 TRBV9 CASSVDSSGRMEFF TGTGCCAGCAGCGTAGACTCTAGCGGGAGGATGGAGTTCTTC
few 15 TRBJ1-1 NA TRBV30 CAWSVRDRGGAEAFF TGTGCCTGGAGTGTAAGGGACCGGGGTGGGGCTGAAGCTTTCTTT
once 14 TRBJ1-2 NA TRBV4-1 CASSQELMNYGYTF TGCGCCAGCAGCCAAGAATTGATGAACTATGGCTACACCTTC
NA 16 TRBJ2-3 TRBD1 TRBV5-4 CASSPPGTGEAATQYF TGTGCCAGCAGCCCACCCGGGACAGGGGAGGCGGCAACGCAGTATTTT
NA 17 TRBJ2-4 NA TRBV28 CASSWRTWGAAKNIQYF TGTGCCAGCAGTTGGAGGACGTGGGGGGCGGCCAAAAACATTCAGTACTTC
NA 16 TRBJ1-2 NA TRBV28 CASSIGTKSADYGYTF TGTGCCAGCAGTATCGGGACAAAAAGCGCAGACTATGGCTACACCTTC
NA 16 TRBJ2-1 TRBD1 TRBV5-4 CASSPRTGENYNEQFF TGTGCCAGCAGCCCTCGGACAGGGGAAAACTACAATGAGCAGTTCTTC
NA 12 TRBJ2-3 NA TRBV5-6 CASSLDSDTQYF TGTGCCAGCAGCTTGGATTCAGATACGCAGTATTTT
NA 13 TRBJ2-5 NA TRBV5-1 CASTRVSGETQYF TGCGCCAGCACCAGGGTTTCGGGGGAGACCCAGTACTTC
NA 14 TRBJ2-3 TRBD1 TRBV4-1 CASSQGQGVNTQYF TGCGCCAGCAGCCAGGGACAGGGGGTGAATACGCAGTATTTT
NA 15 TRBJ2-1 TRBD2 TRBV5-4 CASSLASGSRYEQFF TGTGCCAGCAGCTTGGCTAGCGGGAGTCGCTATGAGCAGTTCTTC
NA 13 TRBJ2-1 NA TRBV6-6 CASSYSMVHEQFF TGTGCCAGCAGTTACTCGATGGTTCATGAGCAGTTCTTC
NA 15 TRBJ2-5 NA TRBV4-1 CASSLPGVTQETQYF TGCGCCAGCAGCCTTCCAGGGGTTACCCAAGAGACCCAGTACTTC
NA 15 TRBJ2-2 TRBD2 TRBV11-3 CASSLREGKAGELFF TGTGCCAGCAGCTTGCGGGAGGGAAAGGCCGGGGAGCTGTTTTTT
NA 15 TRBJ2-2 NA TRBV10-2 CASGSGGPRAGELFF TGCGCCAGCGGCTCGGGGGGCCCCAGGGCCGGGGAGCTGTTTTTT
once 17 TRBJ2-1 TRBD2 TRBV11-3 CASSHKSGGTLYNEQFF TGTGCCAGCAGCCATAAGAGCGGGGGAACCTTATACAATGAGCAGTTCTTC
NA 13 TRBJ2-1 TRBD1 TRBV10-3 CAITGQGGMEQFF TGTGCCATTACGGGACAGGGTGGGATGGAGCAGTTCTTC
NA 13 TRBJ2-7 NA TRBV30 CAWTNGFAHEQYF TGTGCCTGGACTAATGGGTTCGCCCACGAGCAGTACTTC
NA 13 TRBJ2-5 NA TRBV18 CASSRETSGTQYF TGTGCCAGCTCACGGGAGACTAGTGGGACCCAGTACTTC
NA 14 TRBJ2-7 TRBD1 TRBV19 CASSTGQGAYEQYF TGTGCCAGTAGTACAGGACAGGGGGCCTACGAGCAGTACTTC
NA 15 TRBJ1-3 TRBD1 TRBV5-4 CASSLDRATGNTIYF TGTGCCAGCAGCTTAGACAGGGCTACTGGAAACACCATATATTTT
NA 15 TRBJ1-5 NA TRBV2 CASSGEGRSNQPQHF TGTGCCAGCAGTGGTGAAGGACGTAGCAATCAGCCCCAGCATTTT
NA 15 TRBJ2-7 NA TRBV25-1 CASSELGSGRGEQYF TGTGCCAGCAGTGAACTGGGGTCAGGGCGAGGCGAGCAGTACTTC
NA 16 TRBJ1-6 NA TRBV7-3 CASSLTGVRVNSPLHF TGTGCCAGCAGCTTAACGGGAGTCAGAGTAAATTCACCCCTCCACTTT
NA 11 TRBJ2-1 NA TRBV11-2 CASSLRDEQFF TGTGCCAGCAGCTTACGCGATGAGCAGTTCTTC
NA 18 TRBJ2-5 TRBD1 TRBV28 CASSLSGTGGRTKETQYF TGTGCCAGCAGTTTGAGCGGGACAGGGGGCCGGACTAAAGAGACCCAGTACTTC
NA 13 TRBJ2-7 NA TRBV18 CASSDGSLGEQYF TGTGCCAGCTCGGATGGATCGCTTGGCGAGCAGTACTTC
NA 15 TRBJ2-6 TRBD1 TRBV5-6 CASGPRDRASQVLTF TGTGCCAGCGGCCCCCGGGACAGGGCGAGTCAGGTCCTGACTTTC
NA 14 TRBJ1-2 NA TRBV5-1 CASSLGIQGGGYTF TGCGCCAGCAGCTTGGGGATCCAAGGAGGTGGCTACACCTTC
NA 15 TRBJ1-4 NA TRBV12-2 CASRLGTGPLEKLFF TGTGCAAGTCGCTTAGGGACAGGGCCTCTTGAAAAACTGTTTTTT
once 13 TRBJ2-5 NA TRBV5-1 CASRTQAQETQYF TGCGCCAGCAGGACACAGGCGCAAGAGACCCAGTACTTC
once 17 TRBJ2-1 NA TRBV9 CASSVEGPSAIYNEQFF TGTGCCAGCAGCGTAGAGGGGCCTAGCGCAATCTACAATGAGCAGTTCTTC
once 15 TRBJ1-5 NA TRBV18 CASSPSGFGDQPQHF TGTGCCAGCTCACCTAGCGGATTCGGGGATCAGCCCCAGCATTTT
NA 14 TRBJ2-7 NA TRBV28 CASSLRGLSYEQYF TGTGCCAGCAGTTTGCGGGGGCTCTCCTACGAGCAGTACTTC
NA 13 TRBJ2-7 TRBD1 TRBV19 CASSIKRDRGKKF TGTGCCAGTAGTATTAAAAGGGACAGGGGGAAGAAATTC
NA 15 TRBJ2-3 NA TRBV7-2 CASSLGGRSTDTQYF TGTGCCAGCAGCTTAGGCGGTCGGAGCACAGATACGCAGTATTTT
once 16 TRBJ2-5 NA TRBV11-2 CASSSSGINEQETQYF TGTGCCAGCAGCTCATCAGGGATCAATGAACAAGAGACCCAGTACTTC
NA 15 TRBJ2-4 NA TRBV2 CASSPSYLAKNIQYF TGTGCCAGCAGTCCCAGTTACTTAGCCAAAAACATTCAGTACTTC
NA 16 TRBJ2-5 TRBD2 TRBV4-1 CASSQARTSGQETQYF TGCGCCAGCAGCCAAGCTAGGACTAGCGGACAAGAGACCCAGTACTTC